This T cell receptor (beta chain) comes out of a study of siplizumab effects on memory and regulatory T cells. The protocol was immunoSEQ multiplex PCR, while the TCRdb copy is restricted to in-frame clones and leaves out a portion. Of roughly 100,000 clones in the sample, approximately 93% are singletons; the top ten hold approximately 0.58%. From germline, CDR1 is SEHNR and CDR2 FQNEAQ (reference sequence). Deletions cut 7 bases from V and 0 bases from J, with 19 bases between. There are 17 residues in the CDR3. The receptor was derived from a human donor in good health. The sample taken for sequencing was Tregs sorted from blood. The chain recombines TRBV7-9 with TRBJ1-5; no reliable D call. CDR3 loop: CASTQRGQNYSNQPQHF. The CDR3, as DNA: TGTGCCAGCACGCAGCGAGGGCAGAACTATAGCAATCAGCCCCAGCATTTT.